This passage covers 17 T cell receptor beta chains from one sample sequenced in a study of early T cells in non-severe SARS-CoV-2 infection. TCRdb re-called the 5' RACE reads with MiXCR, one entry per CDR3 protein. The repertoire holds around 30,000 distinct CDR3 sequences, with about 9.9% as singletons. Sequencing input: whole blood. The receptors were sampled from an adult who was a healthcare worker with PCR-confirmed SARS-CoV-2 infection or an uninfected control (not recorded which).

The chain has TRBV5-1 and TRBJ2-7; D may correspond to TRBD1 or TRBD2 (5 bases each). V was pared by 3 bases and J by 6 bases, with 16 bases between. Germline assignment: CDR1 SGHRS and CDR2 YFSETQ. CDR3 length equals 14 residues. DNA for the CDR3: TGCGCCAGCAGCTGGAGAGAGGGGCGTTCCGAGCAGTACTTC. This codes for CASSWREGRSEQYF.

In its sample, this clonotype was seen many times. The chain is built from TRBV5-1 and TRBJ2-1; 7 positions agree with TRBD1. CDR3 length: 16 residues. From germline, CDR1 is SGHRS and CDR2 YFSETQ. J was trimmed by 15 bases and V by 0 bases; bases with no gene match: 18. CDR3 protein: CASSLEDRLFNRNPFF. The DNA of the CDR3 is TGCGCCAGCAGCTTGGAGGACAGGCTTTTTAACCGGAATCCGTTCTTC.

The chain is built from TRBV5-1 and TRBJ2-1, with 7 bases that match TRBD2. This CDR3 contains 13 residues. Unmatched junction bases numbered 5, after V lost 6 bases and J lost 5 bases. Germline CDR1 is SGHRS and CDR2 is YFSETQ. Here the CDR3 DNA reads TGCGCCAGCACCCTAGCGGTCAACAATGAGCAGTTCTTC. It is translated as CASTLAVNNEQFF.

This clonotype appeared many times. The chain couples TRBV7-6 to TRBJ1-1; D perhaps matches TRBD1 (5 bases). The CDR3 is made up of 15 amino acids. Germline values: CDR1 SGHVS, CDR2 FNYEAQ. Trimming removed 0 bases from V and 1 base from J, with 9 bases in between. The CDR3, as DNA: TGTGCCAGCAGCTTAGCTCCGGGGGGGAACACTGAAGCTTTCTTT. Amino acid sequence: CASSLAPGGNTEAFF. The full variable domain, its missing parts supplied by reference TRBV7-6 and TRBJ1-1, is GAGVSQSPRYKVTKRGQDVALRCDPISGHVSLYWYRQALGQGPEFLTYFNYEAQQDKSGLPNDRFSAERPEGSISTLTIQRTEQRDSAMYRCASSLAPGGNTEAFFGQGTRLTVV.

The CDR3 here is CASSEQVAQPQHF. As DNA, the CDR3 is TGTGCCAGCAGTGAACAGGTAGCTCAGCCCCAGCATTTT. The chain is built from TRBV6-1 and TRBJ1-5; no reliable D call. There are 13 residues in the CDR3. Germline-derived CDR1 and CDR2 are MNHNS and SASEGT. Trimming cost V 2 bases and J 6 bases, with 8 bases left between them.

This clonotype was seen repeatedly, ten times or more. V gene TRBV6-1 combines with J gene TRBJ1-5; D is uncertain. Trimming left V 1 base short and J 1 base short, with 11 bases between. Germline V gene sequence: CDR1 MNHNS, CDR2 SASEGT. This CDR3 region has 16 residues. CDR3 amino acids: CASSEVTGRSNQPQHF. For the CDR3, the DNA is TGTGCCAGCAGTGAAGTGACGGGAAGAAGCAATCAGCCCCAGCATTTT.

This clonotype was observed at least ten times. This chain uses TRBV6-2 or TRBV6-3 with TRBJ2-4, with 10 bases fitting TRBD1. The V segment lost 6 bases and the J segment 8 bases; nucleotides outside the gene matches: 7. The CDR3 sequence is 14 residues long. The germline gives CDR1 MNHEY, CDR2 SVGEGT. CDR3: CASSPLGTGDIQYF. CDR3 coding DNA: TGTGCCAGCAGCCCCCTCGGGACAGGGGACATTCAGTACTTC.

This clonotype was counted ten times or more. The chain uses TRBV9 and TRBJ1-4; 9 bases agree with TRBD1. V shed 4 bases and J 4 bases; nucleotides not matched to a gene: 11. Germline V gene data show CDR1 as SGDLS and CDR2 as YYNGEE. The CDR3 is 17 residues long. CDR3 protein: CASSNSGTGFRNEKLFF. In nucleotides, the CDR3 is TGTGCCAGCAGCAATTCCGGGACAGGGTTTCGTAATGAAAAACTGTTTTTT.

This clonotype was picked up many times. The chain uses TRBV12-3 or TRBV12-4 and TRBJ2-4; D is unclear. This CDR3 contains 12 residues. Deletions cut 3 bases from V and 9 bases from J, with 9 bases between. CDR3 protein: CASSFSQPIQYF. The DNA for the CDR3 is TGTGCCAGCAGTTTCTCTCAACCCATTCAGTACTTC.

The chain carries TRBV10-3 and TRBJ1-1, with D unresolved. Per germline, CDR1 ENHRY and CDR2 SYGVKD. The CDR3 has 11 residues. Between the trimmed V and J ends, which lost 9 bases and 3 bases, there was a span of 8 bases. CDR3 sequence (DNA): TGTGCCATATCGAAGGACACTGAAGCTTTCTTT. This gives the protein CAISKDTEAFF.

This clonotype was seen repeatedly, ten times or more. One junction end disagrees with the germline gene, perhaps due to a read error. CDR3 DNA: TGTGCCAGCAGTTTAGCCCTGAGTGGCTGCACCTTC. Translation: CASSLALSGCTF. The chain joins TRBV12-3 or TRBV12-4 to TRBJ1-2; no firm D call. CDR3 length: 12 residues.

The chain links TRBV29-1 to TRBJ2-3; D may be TRBD1 or TRBD2 (5 bases each). Trimming took 3 bases from V and 2 from J, leaving 12 bases between them. This CDR3 has 14 residues. Germline CDR1 is SQVTM and CDR2 is ANQGSEA. The CDR3 spells CSVDGTEITDTQYF. CDR3 nucleotides: TGCAGCGTTGATGGGACGGAGATCACAGATACGCAGTATTTT.

This clonotype occurred many times. The final CDR3 position lacks the conserved phenylalanine or tryptophan, pointing to a likely read error. The V gene is TRBV20-1, the J gene TRBJ1-1; no firm D call. V dropped 6 bases and J dropped 1 base, with 15 bases sitting between them. The CDR3 covers 14 residues. Germline lookup yields CDR1 DFQATT and CDR2 SNEGSKA (reference sequence). DNA for the CDR3: TGCAGTGCCCCAGCCGGTTCAGAGAACACTGAAGCTTTCCTT. As protein: CSAPAGSENTEAFL.

The gene calls are TRBV2 and TRBJ1-4, with D maybe TRBD1 (6 bases). Germline V gene lookup returns CDR1 SNHLY and CDR2 FYNNEI. The V and J ends lost 6 bases and 2 bases respectively, with 13 bases between them. This CDR3 is built from 15 residues. CDR3 amino acids: CASRREGDTNEKLFF. The CDR3 nucleotides read TGTGCCAGCAGGAGGGAGGGGGACACTAATGAAAAACTGTTTTTT.

This clonotype was seen ten or more times. This chain connects TRBV6-2 or TRBV6-3 to TRBJ2-6, with D uncertain. This CDR3 contains 16 residues. From germline, CDR1 is MNHEY and CDR2 SVGEGT. V dropped 7 bases and J dropped 0 bases, with 13 bases sitting between them. The CDR3 DNA is TGTGCCAGCACCTACCTCCCACGCTCTGGGGCCAACGTCCTGACTTTC. It specifies CASTYLPRSGANVLTF.

In this sample, this clonotype turned up many times. The J gene is TRBJ2-3, the V gene TRBV7-3; 8 positions match TRBD2. This CDR3 is 15 amino acids long. The junction had 3 bases not matched to a gene; V was cut back by 2 bases and J by 2 bases. Germline-derived CDR1 and CDR2 are SGHTA and FQGTGA. The CDR3 reads CASSLAGGATDTQYF. DNA of the CDR3: TGTGCCAGCAGCTTAGCGGGGGGAGCCACAGATACGCAGTATTTT.

This clonotype was observed at least ten times. This chain uses TRBV5-6 with TRBJ2-3; unclear D gene. V was cut by 1 base and J by 0 bases, with 12 bases left in between. Germline assignment: CDR1 SGHDT and CDR2 YYEEEE. This CDR3 comprises 16 residues. CDR3 DNA sequence: TGTGCCAGCAGCTTGAGGCTAGTAACTAGCACAGATACGCAGTATTTT. It yields the protein CASSLRLVTSTDTQYF.